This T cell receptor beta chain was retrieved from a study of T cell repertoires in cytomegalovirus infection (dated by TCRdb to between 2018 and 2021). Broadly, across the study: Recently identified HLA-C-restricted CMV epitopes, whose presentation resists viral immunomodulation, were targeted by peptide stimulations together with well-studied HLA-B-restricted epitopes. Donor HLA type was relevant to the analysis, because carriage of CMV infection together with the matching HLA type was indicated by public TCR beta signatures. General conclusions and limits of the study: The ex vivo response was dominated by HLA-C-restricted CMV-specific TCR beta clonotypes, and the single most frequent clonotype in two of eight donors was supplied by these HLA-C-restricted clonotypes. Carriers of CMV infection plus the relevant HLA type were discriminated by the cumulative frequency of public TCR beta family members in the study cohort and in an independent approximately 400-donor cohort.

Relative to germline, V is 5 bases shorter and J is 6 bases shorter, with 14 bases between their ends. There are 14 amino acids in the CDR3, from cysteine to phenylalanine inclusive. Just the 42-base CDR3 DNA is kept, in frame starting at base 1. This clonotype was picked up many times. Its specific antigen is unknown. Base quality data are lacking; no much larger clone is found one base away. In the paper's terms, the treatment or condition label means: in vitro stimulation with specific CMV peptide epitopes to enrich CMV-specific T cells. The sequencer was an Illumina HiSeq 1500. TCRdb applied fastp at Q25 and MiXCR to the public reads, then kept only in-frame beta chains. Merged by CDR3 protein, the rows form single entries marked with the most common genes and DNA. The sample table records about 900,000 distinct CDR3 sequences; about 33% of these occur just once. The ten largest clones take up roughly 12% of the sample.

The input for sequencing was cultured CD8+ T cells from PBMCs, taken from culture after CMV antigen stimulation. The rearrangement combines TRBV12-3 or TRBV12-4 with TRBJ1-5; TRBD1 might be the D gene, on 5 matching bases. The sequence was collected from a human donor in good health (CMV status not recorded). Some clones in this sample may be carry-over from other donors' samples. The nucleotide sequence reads TGTGCCAGCAGTGAGACAGACATCTCTCAGCCCCAGCATTTT. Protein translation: CASSETDISQPQHF.